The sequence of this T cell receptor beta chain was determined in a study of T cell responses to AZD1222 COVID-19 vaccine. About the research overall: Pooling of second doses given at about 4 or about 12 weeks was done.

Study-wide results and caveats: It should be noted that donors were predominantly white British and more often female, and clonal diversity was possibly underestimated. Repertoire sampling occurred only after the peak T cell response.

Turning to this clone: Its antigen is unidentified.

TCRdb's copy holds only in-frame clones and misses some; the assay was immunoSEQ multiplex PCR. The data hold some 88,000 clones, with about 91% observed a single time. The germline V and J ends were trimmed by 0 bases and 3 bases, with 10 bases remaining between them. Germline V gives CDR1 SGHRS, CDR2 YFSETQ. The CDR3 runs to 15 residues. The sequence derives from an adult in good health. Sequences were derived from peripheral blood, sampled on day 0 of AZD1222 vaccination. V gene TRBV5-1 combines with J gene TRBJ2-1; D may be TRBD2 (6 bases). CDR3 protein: CASSLGLAIYNEQFF. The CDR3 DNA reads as TGCGCCAGCAGCTTGGGGCTAGCGATCTACAATGAGCAGTTCTTC.